This T cell receptor (beta chain) was identified in a study of blood T cell repertoires in COVID-19. A word on this clone: The CDR3 carries no conserved terminal phenylalanine or tryptophan, so it likely arises from a read error. The DNA is left out, because the CDR3 cannot be placed on it with certainty; the CDR3 is given as TCRdb lists it.

Method: immunoSEQ multiplex PCR; TCRdb's copy keeps in-frame clones and lacks some. Seen here are 150,000 or so clones, approximately 78% observed once, and the top ten hold roughly 15%. The sequencing sample was made of peripheral blood. The origin of this receptor is a human donor with acute or convalescent COVID-19. The donor label of this sample is uncertain.

The CDR3: CASSQELRTPTYV. The J gene is TRBJ1-1, the V gene TRBV4-2; the D segment call TRBD1 is taken from the table without a DNA check. In germline, CDR1 is LGHNA, CDR2 YNFKEQ. The CDR3 comprises 13 residues, both ends counted.